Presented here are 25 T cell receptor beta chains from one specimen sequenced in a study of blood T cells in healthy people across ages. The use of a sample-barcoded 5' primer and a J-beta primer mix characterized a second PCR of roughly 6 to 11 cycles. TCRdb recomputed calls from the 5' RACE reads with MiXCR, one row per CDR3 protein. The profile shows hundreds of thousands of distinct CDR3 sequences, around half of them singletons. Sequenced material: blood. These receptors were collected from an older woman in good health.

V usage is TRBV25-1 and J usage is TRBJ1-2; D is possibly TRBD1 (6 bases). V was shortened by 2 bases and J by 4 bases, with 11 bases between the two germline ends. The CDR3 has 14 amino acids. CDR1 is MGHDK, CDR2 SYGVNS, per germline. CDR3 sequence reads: CASSERARGYGYTF. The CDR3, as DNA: TGTGCCAGCAGTGAACGGGCCAGGGGCTATGGCTACACCTTC.

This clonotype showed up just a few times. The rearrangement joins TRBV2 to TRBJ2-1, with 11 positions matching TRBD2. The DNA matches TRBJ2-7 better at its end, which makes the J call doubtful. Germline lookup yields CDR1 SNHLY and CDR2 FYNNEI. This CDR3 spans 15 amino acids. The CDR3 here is CASSLAGGPYNEQYF. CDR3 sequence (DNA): TGTGCCAGCTCATTAGCGGGAGGGCCTTACAATGAGCAGTACTTC.

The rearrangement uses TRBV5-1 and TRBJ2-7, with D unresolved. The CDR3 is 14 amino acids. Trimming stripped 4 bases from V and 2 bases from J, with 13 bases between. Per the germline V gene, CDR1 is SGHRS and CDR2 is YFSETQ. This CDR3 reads CASSGRLGTYEQYF. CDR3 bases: TGCGCCAGCAGCGGGCGACTGGGTACCTACGAGCAGTACTTC.

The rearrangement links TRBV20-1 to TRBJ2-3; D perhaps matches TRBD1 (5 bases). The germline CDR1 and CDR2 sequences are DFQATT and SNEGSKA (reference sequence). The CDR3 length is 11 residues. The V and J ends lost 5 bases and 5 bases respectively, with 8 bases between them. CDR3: CSADSRDTQYF. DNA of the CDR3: TGCAGTGCTGACAGTAGAGATACGCAGTATTTT.

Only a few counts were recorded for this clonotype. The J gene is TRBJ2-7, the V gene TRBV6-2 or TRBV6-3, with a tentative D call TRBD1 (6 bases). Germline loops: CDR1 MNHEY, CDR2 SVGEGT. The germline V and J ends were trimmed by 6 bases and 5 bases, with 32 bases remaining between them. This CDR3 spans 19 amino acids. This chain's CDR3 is CASSPRRTSPGQQQDEQYF. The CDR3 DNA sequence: TGTGCCAGCAGCCCTCGGCGGACATCTCCGGGACAACAACAGGACGAGCAGTACTTC.

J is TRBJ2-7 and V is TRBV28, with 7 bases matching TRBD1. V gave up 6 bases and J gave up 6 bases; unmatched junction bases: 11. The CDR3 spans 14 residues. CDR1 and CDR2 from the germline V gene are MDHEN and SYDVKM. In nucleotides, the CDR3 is TGTGCCAGCAGCCTGACAGGGTTACCCGGCGAGCAGTACTTC. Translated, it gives CASSLTGLPGEQYF.

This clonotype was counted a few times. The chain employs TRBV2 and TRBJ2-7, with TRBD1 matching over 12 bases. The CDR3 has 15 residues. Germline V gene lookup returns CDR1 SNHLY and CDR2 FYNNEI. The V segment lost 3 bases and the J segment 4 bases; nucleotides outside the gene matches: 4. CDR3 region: CASSEGTGGIYEQYF. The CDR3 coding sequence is TGTGCCAGCAGTGAGGGGACAGGGGGCATATACGAGCAGTACTTC. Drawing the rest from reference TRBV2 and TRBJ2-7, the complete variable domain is EPEVTQTPSHQVTQMGQEVILRCVPISNHLYFYWYRQILGQKVEFLVSFYNNEISEKSEIFDDQFSVERPDGSNFTLKIRSTKLEDSAMYFCASSEGTGGIYEQYFGPGTRLTVT.

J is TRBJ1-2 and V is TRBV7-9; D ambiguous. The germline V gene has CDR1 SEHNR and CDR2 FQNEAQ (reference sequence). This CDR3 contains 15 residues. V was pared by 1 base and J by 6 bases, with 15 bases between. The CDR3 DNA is TGTGCCAGCAGCTTAGAGGTTAAGGCGTTTGATGGCTACACCTTC. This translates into CASSLEVKAFDGYTF. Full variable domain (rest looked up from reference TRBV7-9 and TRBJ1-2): DTGVSQNPRHKITKRGQNVTFRCDPISEHNRLYWYRQTLGQGPEFLTYFQNEAQLEKSRLLSDRFSAERPKGSFSTLEIQRTEQGDSAMYLCASSLEVKAFDGYTFGSGTRLTVV.

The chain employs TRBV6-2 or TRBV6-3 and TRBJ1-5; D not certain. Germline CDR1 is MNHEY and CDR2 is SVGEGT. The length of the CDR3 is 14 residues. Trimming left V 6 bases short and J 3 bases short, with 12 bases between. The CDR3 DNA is TGTGCCAGCAGCCGAGGACGGGCCAATCAGCCCCAGCATTTT. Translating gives CASSRGRANQPQHF.

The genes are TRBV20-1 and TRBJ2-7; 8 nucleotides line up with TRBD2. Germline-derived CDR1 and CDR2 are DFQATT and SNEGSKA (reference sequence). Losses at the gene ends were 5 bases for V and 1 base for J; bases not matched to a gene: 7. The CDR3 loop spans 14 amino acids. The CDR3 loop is CSAPRTSTSYEQYF. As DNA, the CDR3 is TGCAGTGCTCCTAGGACTAGCACTTCCTACGAGCAGTACTTC.

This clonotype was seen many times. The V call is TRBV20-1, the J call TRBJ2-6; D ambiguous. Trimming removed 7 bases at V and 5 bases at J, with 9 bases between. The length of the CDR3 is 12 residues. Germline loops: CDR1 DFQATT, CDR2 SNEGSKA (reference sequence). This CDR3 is CSGSSRANVLTF. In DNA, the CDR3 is TGCAGTGGTTCCTCCCGGGCCAACGTCCTGACTTTC.

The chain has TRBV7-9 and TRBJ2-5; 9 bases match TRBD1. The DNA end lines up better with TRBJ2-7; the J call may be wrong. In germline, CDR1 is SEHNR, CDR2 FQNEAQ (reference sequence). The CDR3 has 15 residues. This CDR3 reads CASSQSGTGYVEQYF. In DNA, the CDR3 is TGTGCCAGCAGCCAATCCGGGACAGGGTATGTCGAGCAGTACTTC.

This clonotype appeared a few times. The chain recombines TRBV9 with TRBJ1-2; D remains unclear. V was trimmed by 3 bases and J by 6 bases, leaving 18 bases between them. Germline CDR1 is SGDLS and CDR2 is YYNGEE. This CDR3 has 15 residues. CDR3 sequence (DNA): TGTGCCAGCAGCGGCCGGGAGTTCCTAAGGGATGGCTACACCTTC. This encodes CASSGREFLRDGYTF. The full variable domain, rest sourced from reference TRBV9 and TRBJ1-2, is DSGVTQTPKHLITATGQRVTLRCSPRSGDLSVYWYQQSLDQGLQFLIQYYNGEERAKGNILERFSAQQFPDLHSELNLSSLELGDSALYFCASSGREFLRDGYTFGSGTRLTVV.

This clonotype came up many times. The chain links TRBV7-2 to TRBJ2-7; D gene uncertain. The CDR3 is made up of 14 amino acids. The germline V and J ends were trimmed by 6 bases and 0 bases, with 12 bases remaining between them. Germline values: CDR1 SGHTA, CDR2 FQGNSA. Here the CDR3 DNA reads TGTGCCAGCAGTTTATCAGGCAACTCCTACGAGCAGTACTTC. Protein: CASSLSGNSYEQYF.

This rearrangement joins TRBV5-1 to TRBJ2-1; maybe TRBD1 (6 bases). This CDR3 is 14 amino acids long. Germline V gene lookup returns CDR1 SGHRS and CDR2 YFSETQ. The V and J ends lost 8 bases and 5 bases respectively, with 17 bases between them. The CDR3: CASTLGGRNNEQFF. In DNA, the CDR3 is TGCGCCAGTACCCTAGGGGGAAGGAACAATGAGCAGTTCTTC.

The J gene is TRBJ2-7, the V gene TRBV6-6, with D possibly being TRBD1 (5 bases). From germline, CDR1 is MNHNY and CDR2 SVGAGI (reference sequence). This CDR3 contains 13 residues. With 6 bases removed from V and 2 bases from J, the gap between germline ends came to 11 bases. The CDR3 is CASRAGSPYEQYF. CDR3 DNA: TGTGCCAGCAGGGCAGGGTCTCCCTACGAGCAGTACTTC.

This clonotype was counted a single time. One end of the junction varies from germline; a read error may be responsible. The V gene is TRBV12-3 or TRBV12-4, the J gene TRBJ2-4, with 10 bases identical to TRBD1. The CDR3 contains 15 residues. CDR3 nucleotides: TGTGCCAGCAGTTTTCCCGGGACAGGGGAAAACATTCAGTGCTTC. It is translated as CASSFPGTGENIQCF.

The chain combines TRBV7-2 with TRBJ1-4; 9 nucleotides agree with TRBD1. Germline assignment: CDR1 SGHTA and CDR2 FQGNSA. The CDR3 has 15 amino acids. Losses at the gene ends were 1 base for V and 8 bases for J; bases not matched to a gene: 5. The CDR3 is CASSLGGQGREKLFF. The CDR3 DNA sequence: TGTGCCAGCAGCTTAGGTGGACAGGGGCGGGAAAAACTGTTTTTT.

As DNA, the CDR3 is TGTGCCAGCAGTCTTTGGGACAGCATTAGCACAGATACGCAGTATTTT. It encodes CASSLWDSISTDTQYF. This rearrangement joins TRBV12-3 or TRBV12-4 to TRBJ2-3; the match to TRBD1 covers 7 bases. The CDR3 is made up of 16 amino acids. V lost 5 bases and J lost 0; bases outside the gene matches: 8.

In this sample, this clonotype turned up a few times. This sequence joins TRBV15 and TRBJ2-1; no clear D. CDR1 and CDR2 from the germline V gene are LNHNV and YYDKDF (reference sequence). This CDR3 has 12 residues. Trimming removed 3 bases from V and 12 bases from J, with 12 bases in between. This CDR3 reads CATSSPVSRQFF. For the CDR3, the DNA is TGTGCCACCAGCAGCCCGGTATCCAGGCAGTTCTTC.

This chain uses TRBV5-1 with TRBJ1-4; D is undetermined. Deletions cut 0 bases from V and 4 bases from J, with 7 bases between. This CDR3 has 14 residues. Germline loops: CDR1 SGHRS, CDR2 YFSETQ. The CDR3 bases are TGCGCCAGCAGCTTGGACAGCTATAATGAAAAACTGTTTTTT. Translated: CASSLDSYNEKLFF.

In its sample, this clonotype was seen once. CDR3 coding DNA: TGTGCCACCAGAAGGGGATCTAATGAAAAACTGTTTTTT. Protein: CATRRGSNEKLFF. The chain couples TRBV15 to TRBJ1-4; TRBD1 is a possible D gene (5 bases). V was cut by 6 bases and J by 3 bases, with 8 bases left in between. The CDR3 spans 13 residues. CDR1 and CDR2 from the germline V gene are LNHNV and YYDKDF (reference sequence).

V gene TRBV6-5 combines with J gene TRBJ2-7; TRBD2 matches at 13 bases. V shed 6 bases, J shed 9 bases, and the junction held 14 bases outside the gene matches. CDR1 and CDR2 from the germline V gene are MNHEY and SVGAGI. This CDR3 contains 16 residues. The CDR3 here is CASSRTGTSGTLGQYF. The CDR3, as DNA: TGTGCCAGCAGCAGAACCGGGACTAGCGGGACCCTCGGGCAGTACTTC.

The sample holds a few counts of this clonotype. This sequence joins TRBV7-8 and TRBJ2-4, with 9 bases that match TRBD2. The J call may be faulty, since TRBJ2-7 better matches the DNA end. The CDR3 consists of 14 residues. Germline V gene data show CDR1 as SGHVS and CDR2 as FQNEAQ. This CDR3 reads CASSFRGRASEQYF. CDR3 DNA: TGTGCCAGCAGCTTCCGCGGGAGGGCCTCCGAGCAGTACTTC.

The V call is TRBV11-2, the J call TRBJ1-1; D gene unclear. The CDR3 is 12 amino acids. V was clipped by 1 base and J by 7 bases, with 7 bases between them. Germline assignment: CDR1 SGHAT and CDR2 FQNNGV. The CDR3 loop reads CASSLVNVEAFF. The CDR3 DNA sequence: TGTGCCAGCAGCTTAGTGAATGTTGAAGCTTTCTTT. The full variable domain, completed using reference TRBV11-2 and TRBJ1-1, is EAGVAQSPRYKIIEKRQSVAFWCNPISGHATLYWYQQILGQGPKLLIQFQNNGVVDDSQLPKDRFSAERLKGVDSTLKIQPAKLEDSAVYLCASSLVNVEAFFGQGTRLTVV.